The 17 T cell receptor beta chains listed next were all sequenced from one sample in a study of identical twins. MiXCR, applied by TCRdb to the 5' RACE reads, yields one record per CDR3 protein. The sample includes 500,000 or so distinct CDR3 sequences, 20% to 25% of them seen just once. The sample also formed part of further work on T cells expressing NK-cell markers.

What was sequenced was CD4+ T cells sorted from blood. The receptors originated from a woman aged 18-29 years in good health.

The gene calls are TRBV7-3 and TRBJ2-1, with TRBD2 matching 7 bases. J lost 4 bases, V lost 3 bases, and 9 bases had no gene match. The CDR3 spans 16 residues. In germline, CDR1 is SGHTA, CDR2 FQGTGA. Here the CDR3 reads CASSFGAGNSYNEQFF. The CDR3 DNA reads TGTGCCAGCAGCTTTGGAGCGGGAAACTCTTACAATGAGCAGTTCTTC.

The chain carries TRBV12-3 or TRBV12-4 and TRBJ2-5; D might be TRBD1 or TRBD2, each matching 5 bases. V was trimmed by 7 bases and J by 5 bases, leaving 11 bases between them. This CDR3 is built from 12 residues. CDR3 bases: TGTGCCAGCAAAAGGGGAGCGGAGACCCAGTACTTC. As protein: CASKRGAETQYF.

The chain links TRBV15 to TRBJ2-1; TRBD1 matches at 9 bases. Germline values: CDR1 LNHNV, CDR2 YYDKDF (reference sequence). There are 16 residues in the CDR3. With V trimmed by 5 bases and J by 7 bases, 12 bases remained unmatched. The CDR3 protein is CATSSSRGTGSNEQFF. As DNA, the CDR3 is TGTGCCACCAGCTCCAGCCGTGGGACAGGGTCAAATGAGCAGTTCTTC.

Ten or more counts support this clonotype. The V gene is TRBV12-3 or TRBV12-4, the J gene TRBJ1-5; D unclear. Trimming shortened V by 3 bases and J by 7 bases, and 10 bases separated the two germline ends. The CDR3 runs to 13 residues. The CDR3 region is CASSFIIEQPQHF. CDR3 DNA sequence: TGTGCCAGCAGTTTTATAATCGAGCAGCCCCAGCATTTT.

This clonotype was seen many times. The CDR3 coding sequence is TGCAGCGTTGCCCGTCGGGCGTCCTACGAGCAGTACTTC. Amino acids: CSVARRASYEQYF. The rearrangement links TRBV29-1 to TRBJ2-7; D is unclear. The germline V gene encodes CDR1 SQVTM and CDR2 ANQGSEA. Deletions cut 4 bases from V and 1 base from J, with 11 bases between. This CDR3 contains 13 residues.

This clonotype was counted many times. The chain recombines TRBV20-1 with TRBJ2-1; TRBD2 matches 15 bases. The trim removed 6 bases at V and 7 bases at J, leaving 4 bases unmatched. The CDR3 is made up of 14 amino acids. The germline V gene encodes CDR1 DFQATT and CDR2 SNEGSKA (reference sequence). CDR3: CSASGLAGGNEQFF. The DNA of the CDR3 is TGCAGTGCCTCCGGACTAGCGGGAGGGAATGAGCAGTTCTTC.

The table lists this clonotype with a few counts. This CDR3 reads CSARGMDSGTDTQYF. The CDR3 DNA sequence: TGCAGCGCCAGGGGAATGGACAGCGGTACAGATACGCAGTATTTT. The chain couples TRBV29-1 to TRBJ2-3; a weak D match, TRBD1 (6 bases). The germline V gene has CDR1 SQVTM and CDR2 ANQGSEA. V lost 7 bases, J lost 3 bases, and 20 bases lay in between. The CDR3 runs 15 residues.

V is TRBV20-1 and J is TRBJ2-7; weak D call: TRBD2 (7 bases). Germline V lookup: CDR1 DFQATT, CDR2 SNEGSKA (reference sequence). This CDR3 is 13 amino acids long. V was trimmed by 5 bases and J by 5 bases, leaving 16 bases between them. The CDR3, as DNA: TGCAGTGCTCCAAGGGGGGGGTCCCACGAGCAGTACTTC. It yields the protein CSAPRGGSHEQYF.

The chain combines TRBV4-3 with TRBJ2-2; maybe TRBD2 (6 bases). This CDR3 comprises 17 residues. Trimming left V 3 bases short and J 4 bases short, with 18 bases between. Germline values: CDR1 LGHNA, CDR2 YSLEER. The CDR3 protein is CASSHTLEGTRTGELFF. CDR3 bases: TGCGCCAGCAGCCACACTCTGGAGGGGACTCGCACCGGGGAGCTGTTTTTT.

The chain links TRBV5-1 to TRBJ2-7; D gene ambiguous. This CDR3 is built from 12 residues. Looked up from germline, CDR1 is SGHRS and CDR2 is YFSETQ. The V end lost 4 bases, the J end lost 3 bases, and 8 bases lay between the germline ends. Here the CDR3 reads CASSMGDYEQYF. CDR3 nucleotide sequence: TGCGCCAGCAGCATGGGCGACTACGAGCAGTACTTC. Using reference TRBV5-1 and TRBJ2-7 for the parts outside the CDR3, the full variable domain is KAGVTQTPRYLIKTRGQQVTLSCSPISGHRSVSWYQQTPGQGLQFLFEYFSETQRNKGNFPGRFSGRQFSNSRSEMNVSTLELGDSALYLCASSMGDYEQYFGPGTRLTVT.

This clonotype has a count of ten or more. This chain links TRBV12-3 or TRBV12-4 with TRBJ2-3; D is perhaps TRBD1 (5 bases). The CDR3 consists of 16 residues. V was clipped by 2 bases and J by 6 bases, with 18 bases between them. The CDR3 sequence: CASSLKDTHLGDTQYF. CDR3 nucleotides: TGTGCCAGCAGTTTAAAGGACACCCACCTAGGCGATACGCAGTATTTT.

This chain connects TRBV7-9 to TRBJ2-7; the D gene could be TRBD1 or TRBD2 (5 bases each). Germline V lookup: CDR1 SEHNR, CDR2 FQNEAQ (reference sequence). The CDR3 extends over 13 amino acids. With 0 bases removed from V and 5 bases from J, the gap between germline ends came to 8 bases. CDR3 residues: CASSLAGTDEQYF. CDR3 sequence (DNA): TGTGCCAGCAGCTTAGCCGGGACCGACGAGCAGTACTTC.

This sequence joins TRBV5-1 and TRBJ2-2; D is undetermined. This CDR3 contains 15 residues. Trimming pared 0 bases from V and 11 bases from J, leaving 17 bases between. In germline, CDR1 is SGHRS, CDR2 YFSETQ. CDR3 nucleotides: TGCGCCAGCAGCTTGGTTCCCGGATCCTTACGAGAGCTGTTTTTT. Translation: CASSLVPGSLRELFF. Full variable domain (remainder filled in from reference TRBV5-1 and TRBJ2-2): KAGVTQTPRYLIKTRGQQVTLSCSPISGHRSVSWYQQTPGQGLQFLFEYFSETQRNKGNFPGRFSGRQFSNSRSEMNVSTLELGDSALYLCASSLVPGSLRELFFGEGSRLTVL.

The chain uses TRBV12-3 or TRBV12-4 and TRBJ2-1; D gene ambiguous. This CDR3 is built from 13 residues. The V gene lost 5 bases and the J gene lost 8 bases, with 13 bases spanning the gap. DNA of the CDR3: TGTGCCAGCAGTCGGAGTACAGCACATGAGCAGTTCTTC. It encodes CASSRSTAHEQFF.

The chain employs TRBV12-3 or TRBV12-4 and TRBJ1-1; 8 bases are a match to TRBD1. V trimming: 2 bases; J trimming: 1 base; junction bases outside the gene matches: 6. This CDR3 contains 16 residues. The CDR3 sequence is CASSLTYGQGNTEAFF. The CDR3 DNA reads TGTGCCAGCAGTTTAACATACGGACAGGGGAACACTGAAGCTTTCTTT.

This chain joins TRBV20-1 and TRBJ2-1, with 15 bases identical to TRBD2. The trim removed 2 bases at V and 3 bases at J, leaving 5 bases unmatched. The CDR3 spans 17 residues. Germline V gene lookup returns CDR1 DFQATT and CDR2 SNEGSKA (reference sequence). CDR3 sequence (DNA): TGCAGTGCTAGATACCGGACTAGCGGGAGGGACTACAATGAGCAGTTCTTC. Its translation: CSARYRTSGRDYNEQFF.

This clonotype was picked up a small number of times. V gene TRBV6-1 combines with J gene TRBJ1-1; D gene ambiguous. V was pared by 7 bases and J by 1 base, with 13 bases between. Germline CDR1 is MNHNS and CDR2 is SASEGT. The CDR3 length is 14 residues. The DNA of the CDR3 is TGTGCCAGCACCCGGGGTGTAAAGAACACTGAAGCTTTCTTT. The encoded protein is CASTRGVKNTEAFF.